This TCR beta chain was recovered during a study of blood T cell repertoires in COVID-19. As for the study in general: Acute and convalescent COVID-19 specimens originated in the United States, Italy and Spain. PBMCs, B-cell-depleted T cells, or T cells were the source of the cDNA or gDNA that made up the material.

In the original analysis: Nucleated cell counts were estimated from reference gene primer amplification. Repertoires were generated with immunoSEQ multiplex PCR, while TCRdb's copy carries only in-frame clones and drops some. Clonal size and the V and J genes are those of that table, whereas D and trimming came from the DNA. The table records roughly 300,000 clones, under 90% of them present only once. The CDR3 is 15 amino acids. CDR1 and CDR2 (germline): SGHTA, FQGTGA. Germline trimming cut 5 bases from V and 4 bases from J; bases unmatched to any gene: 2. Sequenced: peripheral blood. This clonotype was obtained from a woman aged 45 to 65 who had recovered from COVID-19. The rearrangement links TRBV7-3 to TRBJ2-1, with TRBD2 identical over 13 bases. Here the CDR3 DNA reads TGTGCCAGCAGCCGACTAGCGGGAGGATACAATGAGCAGTTCTTC. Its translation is CASSRLAGGYNEQFF.